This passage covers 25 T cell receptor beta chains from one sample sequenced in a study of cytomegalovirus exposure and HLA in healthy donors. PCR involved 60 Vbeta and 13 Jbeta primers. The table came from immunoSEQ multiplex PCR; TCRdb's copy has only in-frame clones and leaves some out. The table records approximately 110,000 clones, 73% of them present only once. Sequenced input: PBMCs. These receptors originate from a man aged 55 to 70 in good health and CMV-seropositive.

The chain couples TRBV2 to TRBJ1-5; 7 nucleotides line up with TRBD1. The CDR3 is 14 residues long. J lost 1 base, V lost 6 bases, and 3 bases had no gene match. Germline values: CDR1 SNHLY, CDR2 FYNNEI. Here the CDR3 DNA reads TGTGCCAGCAGGACAGGGCTGAGCAATCAGCCCCAGCATTTT. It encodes CASRTGLSNQPQHF. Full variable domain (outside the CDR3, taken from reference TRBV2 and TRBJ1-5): EPEVTQTPSHQVTQMGQEVILRCVPISNHLYFYWYRQILGQKVEFLVSFYNNEISEKSEIFDDQFSVERPDGSNFTLKIRSTKLEDSAMYFCASRTGLSNQPQHFGDGTRLSIL.

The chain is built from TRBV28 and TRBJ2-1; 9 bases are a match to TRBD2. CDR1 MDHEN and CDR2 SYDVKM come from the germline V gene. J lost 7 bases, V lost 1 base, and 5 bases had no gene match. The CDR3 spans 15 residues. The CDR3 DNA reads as TGTGCCAGCAGTTTATCAGCGGGGGGTCGGAATGAGCAGTTCTTC. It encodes CASSLSAGGRNEQFF.

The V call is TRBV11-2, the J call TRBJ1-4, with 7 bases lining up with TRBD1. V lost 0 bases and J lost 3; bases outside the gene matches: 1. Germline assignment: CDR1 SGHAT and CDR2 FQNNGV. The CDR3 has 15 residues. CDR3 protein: CASSLDDRANEKLFF. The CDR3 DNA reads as TGTGCCAGCAGCTTAGACGACAGGGCTAATGAAAAACTGTTTTTT.

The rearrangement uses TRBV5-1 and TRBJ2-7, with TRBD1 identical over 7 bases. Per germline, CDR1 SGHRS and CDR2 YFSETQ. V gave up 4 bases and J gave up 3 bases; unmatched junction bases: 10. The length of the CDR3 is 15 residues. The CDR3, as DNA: TGCGCCAGCAGCAGGGGCAGGGGGACGAACTACGAGCAGTACTTC. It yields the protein CASSRGRGTNYEQYF.

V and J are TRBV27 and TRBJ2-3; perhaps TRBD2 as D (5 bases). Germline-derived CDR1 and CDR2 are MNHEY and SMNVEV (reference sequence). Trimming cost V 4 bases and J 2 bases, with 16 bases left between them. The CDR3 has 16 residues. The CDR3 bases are TGTGCCAGCAGTTCCTATAGCGTCGGGTTCACAGATACGCAGTATTTT. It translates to CASSSYSVGFTDTQYF.

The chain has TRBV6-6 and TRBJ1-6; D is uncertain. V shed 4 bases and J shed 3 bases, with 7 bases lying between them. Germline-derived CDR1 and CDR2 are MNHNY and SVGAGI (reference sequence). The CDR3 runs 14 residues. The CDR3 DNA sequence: TGTGCCAGCAGTTCCGGGGACTATAATTCACCCCTCCACTTT. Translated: CASSSGDYNSPLHF.

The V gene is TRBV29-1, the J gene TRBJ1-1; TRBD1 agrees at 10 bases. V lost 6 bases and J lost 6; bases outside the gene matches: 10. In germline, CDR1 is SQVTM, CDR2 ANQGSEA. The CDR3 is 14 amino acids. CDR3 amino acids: CSVQRETGGPEAFF. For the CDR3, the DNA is TGCAGCGTCCAAAGGGAGACAGGGGGCCCTGAAGCTTTCTTT.

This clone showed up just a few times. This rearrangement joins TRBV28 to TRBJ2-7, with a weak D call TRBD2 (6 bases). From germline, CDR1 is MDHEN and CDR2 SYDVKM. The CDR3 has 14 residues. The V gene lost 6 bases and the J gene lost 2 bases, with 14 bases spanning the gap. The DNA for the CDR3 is TGTGCCAGCAGGGGAGCGGGTACAACCTACGAGCAGTACTTC. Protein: CASRGAGTTYEQYF.

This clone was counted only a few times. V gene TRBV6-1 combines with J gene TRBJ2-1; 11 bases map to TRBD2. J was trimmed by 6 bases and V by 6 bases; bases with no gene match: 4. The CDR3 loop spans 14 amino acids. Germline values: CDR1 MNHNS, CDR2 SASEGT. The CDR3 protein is CASRGTSGGNEQFF. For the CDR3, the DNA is TGTGCCAGCAGGGGTACTAGCGGGGGCAATGAGCAGTTCTTC.

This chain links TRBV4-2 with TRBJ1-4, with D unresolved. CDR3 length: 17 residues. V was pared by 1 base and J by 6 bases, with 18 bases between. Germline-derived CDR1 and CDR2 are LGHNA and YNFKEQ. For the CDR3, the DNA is TGTGCCAGCAGCCAAGGGCCCCGCCAGGCCGAGCATGAAAAACTGTTTTTT. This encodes CASSQGPRQAEHEKLFF.

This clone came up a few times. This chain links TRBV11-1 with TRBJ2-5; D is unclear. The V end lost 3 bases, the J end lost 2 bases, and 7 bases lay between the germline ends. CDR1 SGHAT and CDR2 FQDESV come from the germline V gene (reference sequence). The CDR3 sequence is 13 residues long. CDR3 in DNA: TGTGCCAGCAGCTTGAGTCCGCAAGAGACCCAGTACTTC. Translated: CASSLSPQETQYF.

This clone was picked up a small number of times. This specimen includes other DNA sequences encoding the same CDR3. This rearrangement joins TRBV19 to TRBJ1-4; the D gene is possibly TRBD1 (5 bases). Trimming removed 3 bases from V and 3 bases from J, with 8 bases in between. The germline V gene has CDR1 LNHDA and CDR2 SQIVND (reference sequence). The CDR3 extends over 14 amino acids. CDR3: CASSIQGSNEKLFF. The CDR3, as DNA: TGTGCCAGTAGTATCCAGGGATCTAATGAAAAACTGTTTTTT.

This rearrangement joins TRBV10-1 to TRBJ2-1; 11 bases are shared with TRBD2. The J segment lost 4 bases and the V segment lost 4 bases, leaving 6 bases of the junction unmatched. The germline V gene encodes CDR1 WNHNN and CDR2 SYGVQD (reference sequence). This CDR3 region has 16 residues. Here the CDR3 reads CASSGIAGGDYNEQFF. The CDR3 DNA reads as TGCGCCAGCAGTGGGATAGCGGGGGGGGATTACAATGAGCAGTTCTTC.

DNA for the CDR3: TGCGCCAGCAAAACTCTCAAGACAGGGAAGAACACTGAAGCTTTCTTT. It is translated as CASKTLKTGKNTEAFF. The chain carries TRBV5-1 and TRBJ1-1; 7 bases match TRBD1. With V trimmed by 6 bases and J by 1 base, 12 bases remained unmatched. Germline CDR1 SGHRS, CDR2 YFSETQ. CDR3 length equals 16 residues. The variable domain in full, completed from reference TRBV5-1 and TRBJ1-1, reads KAGVTQTPRYLIKTRGQQVTLSCSPISGHRSVSWYQQTPGQGLQFLFEYFSETQRNKGNFPGRFSGRQFSNSRSEMNVSTLELGDSALYLCASKTLKTGKNTEAFFGQGTRLTVV.

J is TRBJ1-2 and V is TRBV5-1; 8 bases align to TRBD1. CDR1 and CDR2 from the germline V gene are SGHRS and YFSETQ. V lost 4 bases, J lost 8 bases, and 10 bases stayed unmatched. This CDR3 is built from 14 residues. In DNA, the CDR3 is TGCGCCAGCAGCCGGACAGGGCCGTGGGGAGGCTACACCTTC. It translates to CASSRTGPWGGYTF. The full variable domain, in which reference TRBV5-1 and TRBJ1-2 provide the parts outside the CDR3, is KAGVTQTPRYLIKTRGQQVTLSCSPISGHRSVSWYQQTPGQGLQFLFEYFSETQRNKGNFPGRFSGRQFSNSRSEMNVSTLELGDSALYLCASSRTGPWGGYTFGSGTRLTVV.

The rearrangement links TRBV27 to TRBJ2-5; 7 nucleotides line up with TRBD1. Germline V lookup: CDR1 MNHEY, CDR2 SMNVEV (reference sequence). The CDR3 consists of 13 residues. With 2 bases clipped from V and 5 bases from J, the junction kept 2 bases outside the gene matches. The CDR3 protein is CASSLSRGETQYF. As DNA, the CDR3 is TGTGCCAGCAGTTTAAGCAGGGGGGAGACCCAGTACTTC.

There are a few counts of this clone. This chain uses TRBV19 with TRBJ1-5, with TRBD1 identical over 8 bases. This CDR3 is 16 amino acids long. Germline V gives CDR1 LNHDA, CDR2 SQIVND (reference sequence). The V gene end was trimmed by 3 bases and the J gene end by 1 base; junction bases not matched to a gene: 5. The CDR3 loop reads CASSIGTGTSNQPQHF. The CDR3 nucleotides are TGTGCCAGTAGTATTGGGACAGGAACCAGCAATCAGCCCCAGCATTTT.

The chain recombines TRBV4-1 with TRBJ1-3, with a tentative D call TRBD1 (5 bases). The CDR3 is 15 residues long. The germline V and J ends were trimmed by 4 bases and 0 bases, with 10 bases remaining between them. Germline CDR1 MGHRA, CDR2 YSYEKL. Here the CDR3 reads CASSLKTVSGNTIYF. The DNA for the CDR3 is TGCGCCAGCAGCCTGAAGACAGTCTCTGGAAACACCATATATTTT.

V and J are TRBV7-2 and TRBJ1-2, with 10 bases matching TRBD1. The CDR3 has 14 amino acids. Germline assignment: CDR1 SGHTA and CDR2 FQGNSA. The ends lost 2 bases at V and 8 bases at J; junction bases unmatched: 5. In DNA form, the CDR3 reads TGTGCCAGCAGCTTATCTGACAGGGGGCCAGGCTACACCTTC. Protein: CASSLSDRGPGYTF.

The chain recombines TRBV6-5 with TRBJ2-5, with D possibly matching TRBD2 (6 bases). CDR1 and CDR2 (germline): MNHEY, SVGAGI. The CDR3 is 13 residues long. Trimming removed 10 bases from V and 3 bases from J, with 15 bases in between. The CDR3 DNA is TGTGCCACCCACGACACGGGGGAAGAGACCCAGTACTTC. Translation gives CATHDTGEETQYF.

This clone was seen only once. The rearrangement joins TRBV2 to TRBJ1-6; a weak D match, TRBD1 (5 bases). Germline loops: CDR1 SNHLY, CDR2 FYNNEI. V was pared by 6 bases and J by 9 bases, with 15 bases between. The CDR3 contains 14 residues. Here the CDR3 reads CASSATVSVSPLHF. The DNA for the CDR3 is TGTGCCAGCAGCGCGACAGTCTCGGTTTCACCCCTCCACTTT.

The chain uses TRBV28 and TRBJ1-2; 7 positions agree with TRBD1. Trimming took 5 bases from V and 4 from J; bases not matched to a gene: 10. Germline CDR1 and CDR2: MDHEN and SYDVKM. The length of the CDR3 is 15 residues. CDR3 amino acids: CASSTGQDNFYGYTF. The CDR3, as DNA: TGTGCCAGCAGTACCGGACAGGACAACTTCTATGGCTACACCTTC.

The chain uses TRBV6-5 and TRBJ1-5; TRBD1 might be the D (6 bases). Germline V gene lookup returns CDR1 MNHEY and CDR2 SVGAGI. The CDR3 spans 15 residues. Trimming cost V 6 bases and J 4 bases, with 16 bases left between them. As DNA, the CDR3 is TGTGCCAGCAGAACCAAACAGGGAGAGAATCAGCCCCAGCATTTT. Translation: CASRTKQGENQPQHF.

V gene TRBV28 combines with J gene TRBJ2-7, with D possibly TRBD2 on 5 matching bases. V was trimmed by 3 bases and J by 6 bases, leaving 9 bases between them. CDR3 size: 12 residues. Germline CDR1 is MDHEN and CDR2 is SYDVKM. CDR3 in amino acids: CASSFASREQYF. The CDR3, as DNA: TGTGCCAGCAGTTTCGCTAGCCGCGAGCAGTACTTC.

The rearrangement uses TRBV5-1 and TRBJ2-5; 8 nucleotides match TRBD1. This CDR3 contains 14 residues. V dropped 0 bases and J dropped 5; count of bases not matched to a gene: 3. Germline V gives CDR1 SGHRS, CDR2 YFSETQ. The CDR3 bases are TGCGCCAGCAGCTTGGGACAGGGGCGGGAGACCCAGTACTTC. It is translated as CASSLGQGRETQYF.